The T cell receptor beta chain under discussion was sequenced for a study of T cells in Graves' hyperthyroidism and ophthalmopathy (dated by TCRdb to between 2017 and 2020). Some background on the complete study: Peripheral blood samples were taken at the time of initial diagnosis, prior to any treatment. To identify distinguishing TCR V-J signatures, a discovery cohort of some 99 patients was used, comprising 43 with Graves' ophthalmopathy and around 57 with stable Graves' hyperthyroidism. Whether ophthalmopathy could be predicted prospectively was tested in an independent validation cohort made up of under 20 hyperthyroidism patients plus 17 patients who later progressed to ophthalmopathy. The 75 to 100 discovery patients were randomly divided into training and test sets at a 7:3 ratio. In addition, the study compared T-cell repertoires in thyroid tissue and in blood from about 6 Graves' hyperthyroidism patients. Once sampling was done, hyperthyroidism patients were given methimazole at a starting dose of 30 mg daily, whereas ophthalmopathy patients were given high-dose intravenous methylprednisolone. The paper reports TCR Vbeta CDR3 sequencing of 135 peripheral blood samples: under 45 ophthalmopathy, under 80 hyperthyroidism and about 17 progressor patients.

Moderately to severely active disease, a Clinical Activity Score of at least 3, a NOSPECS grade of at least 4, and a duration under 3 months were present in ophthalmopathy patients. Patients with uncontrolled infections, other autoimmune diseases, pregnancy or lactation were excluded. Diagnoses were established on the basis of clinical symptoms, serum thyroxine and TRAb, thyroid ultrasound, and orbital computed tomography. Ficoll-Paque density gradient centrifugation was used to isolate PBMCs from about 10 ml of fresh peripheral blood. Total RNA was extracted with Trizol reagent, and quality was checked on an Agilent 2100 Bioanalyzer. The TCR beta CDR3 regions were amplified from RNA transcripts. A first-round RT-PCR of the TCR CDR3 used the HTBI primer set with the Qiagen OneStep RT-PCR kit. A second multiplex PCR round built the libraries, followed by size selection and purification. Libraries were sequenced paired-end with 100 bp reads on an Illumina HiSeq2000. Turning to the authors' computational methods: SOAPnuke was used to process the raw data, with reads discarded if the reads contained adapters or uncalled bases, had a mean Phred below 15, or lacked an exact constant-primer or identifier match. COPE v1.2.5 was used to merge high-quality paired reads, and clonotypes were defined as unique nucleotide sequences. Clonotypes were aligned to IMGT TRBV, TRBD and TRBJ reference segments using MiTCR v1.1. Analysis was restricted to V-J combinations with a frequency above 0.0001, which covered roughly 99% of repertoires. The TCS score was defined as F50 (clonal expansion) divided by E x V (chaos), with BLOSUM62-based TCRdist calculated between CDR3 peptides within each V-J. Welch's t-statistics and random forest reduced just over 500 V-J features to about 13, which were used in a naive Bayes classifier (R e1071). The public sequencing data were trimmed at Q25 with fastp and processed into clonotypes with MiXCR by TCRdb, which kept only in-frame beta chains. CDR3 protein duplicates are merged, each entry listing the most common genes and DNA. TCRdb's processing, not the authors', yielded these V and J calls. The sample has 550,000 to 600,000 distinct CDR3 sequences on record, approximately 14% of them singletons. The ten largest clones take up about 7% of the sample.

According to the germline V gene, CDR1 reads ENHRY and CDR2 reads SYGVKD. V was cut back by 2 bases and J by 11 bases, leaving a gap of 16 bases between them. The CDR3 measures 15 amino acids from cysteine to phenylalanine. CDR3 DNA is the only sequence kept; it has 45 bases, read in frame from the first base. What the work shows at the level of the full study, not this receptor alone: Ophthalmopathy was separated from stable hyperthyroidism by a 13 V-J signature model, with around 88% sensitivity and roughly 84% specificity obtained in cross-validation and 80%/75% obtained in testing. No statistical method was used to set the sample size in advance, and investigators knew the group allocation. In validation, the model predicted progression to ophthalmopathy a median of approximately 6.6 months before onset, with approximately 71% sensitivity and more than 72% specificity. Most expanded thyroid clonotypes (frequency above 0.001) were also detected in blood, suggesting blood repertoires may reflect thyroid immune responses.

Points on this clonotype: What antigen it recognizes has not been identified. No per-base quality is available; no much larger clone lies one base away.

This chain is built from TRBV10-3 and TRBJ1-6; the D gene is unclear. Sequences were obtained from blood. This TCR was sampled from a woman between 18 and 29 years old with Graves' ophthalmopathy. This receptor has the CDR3 CAISEGRPIPTPLHF. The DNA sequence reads TGTGCCATCAGTGAGGGCAGGCCGATACCCACACCCCTCCACTTT.